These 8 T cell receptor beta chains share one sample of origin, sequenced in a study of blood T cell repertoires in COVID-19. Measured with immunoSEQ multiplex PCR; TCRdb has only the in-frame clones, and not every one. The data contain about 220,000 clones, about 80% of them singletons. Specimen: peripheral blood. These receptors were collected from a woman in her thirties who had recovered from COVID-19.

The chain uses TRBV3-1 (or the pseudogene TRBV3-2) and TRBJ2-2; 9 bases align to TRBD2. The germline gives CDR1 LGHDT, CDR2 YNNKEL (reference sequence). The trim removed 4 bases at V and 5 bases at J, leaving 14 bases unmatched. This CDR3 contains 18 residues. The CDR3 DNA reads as TGTGCCAGCAGCCCGTTCTCTGTAGCGGGAGCACAAACCGGGGAGCTGTTTTTT. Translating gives CASSPFSVAGAQTGELFF.

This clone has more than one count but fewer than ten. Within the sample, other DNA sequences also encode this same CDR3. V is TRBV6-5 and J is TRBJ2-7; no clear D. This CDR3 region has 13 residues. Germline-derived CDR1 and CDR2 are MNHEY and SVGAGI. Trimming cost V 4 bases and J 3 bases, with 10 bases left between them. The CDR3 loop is CASSWSSSYEQYF. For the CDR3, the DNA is TGTGCCAGCAGTTGGAGCAGCAGCTACGAGCAGTACTTC.

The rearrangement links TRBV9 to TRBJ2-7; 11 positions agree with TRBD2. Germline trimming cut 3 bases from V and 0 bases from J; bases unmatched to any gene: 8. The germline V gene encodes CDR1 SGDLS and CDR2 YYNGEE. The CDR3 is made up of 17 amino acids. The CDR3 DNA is TGTGCCAGCAGCGCCCCCACTAGCGGGGGCAGCTCCTACGAGCAGTACTTC. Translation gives CASSAPTSGGSSYEQYF.

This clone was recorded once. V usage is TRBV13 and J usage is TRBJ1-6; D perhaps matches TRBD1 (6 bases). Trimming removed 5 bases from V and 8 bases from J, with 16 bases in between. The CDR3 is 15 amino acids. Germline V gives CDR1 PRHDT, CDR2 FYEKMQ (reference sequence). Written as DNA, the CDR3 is TGTGCCAGCAGCCTACAGGGAATTCGGTATTCACCCCTCCACTTT. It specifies CASSLQGIRYSPLHF.

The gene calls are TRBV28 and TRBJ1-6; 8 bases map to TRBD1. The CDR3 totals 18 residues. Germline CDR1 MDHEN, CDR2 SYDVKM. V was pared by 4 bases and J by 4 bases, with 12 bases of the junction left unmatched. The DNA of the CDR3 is TGTGCCAGCAGTTCACTCGACAGGGGCGACTATTATAATTCACCCCTCCACTTT. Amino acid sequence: CASSSLDRGDYYNSPLHF.

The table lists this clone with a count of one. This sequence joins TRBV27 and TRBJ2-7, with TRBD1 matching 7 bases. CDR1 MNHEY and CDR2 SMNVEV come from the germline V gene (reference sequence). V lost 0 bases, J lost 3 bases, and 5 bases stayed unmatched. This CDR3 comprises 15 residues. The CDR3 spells CASSLSSGGYYEQYF. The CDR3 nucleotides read TGTGCCAGCAGTTTATCGTCAGGGGGTTACTACGAGCAGTACTTC.

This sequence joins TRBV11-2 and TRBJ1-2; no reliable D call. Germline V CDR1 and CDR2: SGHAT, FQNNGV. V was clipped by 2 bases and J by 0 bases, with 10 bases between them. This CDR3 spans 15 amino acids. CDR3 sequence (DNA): TGTGCCAGCAGCTTACTGAACCAGGCTAACTATGGCTACACCTTC. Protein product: CASSLLNQANYGYTF.

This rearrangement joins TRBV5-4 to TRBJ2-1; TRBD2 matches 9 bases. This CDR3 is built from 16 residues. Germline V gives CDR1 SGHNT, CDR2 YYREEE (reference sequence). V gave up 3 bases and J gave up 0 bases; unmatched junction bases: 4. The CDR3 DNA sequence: TGTGCCAGCAGCTCACTTAGCGGGAGCTCCTACAATGAGCAGTTCTTC. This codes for CASSSLSGSSYNEQFF. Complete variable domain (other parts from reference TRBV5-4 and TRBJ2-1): ETGVTQSPTHLIKTRGQQVTLRCSSQSGHNTVSWYQQALGQGPQFIFQYYREEENGRGNFPPRFSGLQFPNYSSELNVNALELDDSALYLCASSSLSGSSYNEQFFGPGTRLTVL.